This TCR beta chain originates from a study of post-analysis software for immune sequencing data. Germline-derived CDR1 and CDR2 are SEHNR and FQNEAQ (reference sequence). Between the trimmed V and J ends, which lost 5 bases and 4 bases, there was a span of 14 bases. CDR3 length: 15 amino acids. As concerns this clonotype: Its matching antigen is unknown.

Researchers reported that TCR beta cDNA libraries carried unique molecular identifiers. T cells numbering about 0.85 to 10 million yielded cDNA molecules that totaled approximately 500,000. TCRdb used MiXCR to reprocess the PCR reads, holding one entry per CDR3 protein. The sample holds hundreds of thousands of distinct CDR3 sequences, about 50% seen once. Study conclusions and caveats: In multiple sclerosis, normalized Chao1 diversity was significantly below that of controls. Among roughly five TRBV segments more frequent in patients than controls were TRBV5-6, TRBV5-1 and TRBV20-1.

Specimen: blood. The TCR was taken from a girl aged 10 to 17 with multiple sclerosis. The chain uses TRBV7-9 and TRBJ2-2; D unresolved. The CDR3 DNA sequence: TGTGCCAGCAGCCACGACGGACCTTTCACCGGGGAGCTGTTTTTT. The encoded protein is CASSHDGPFTGELFF.